These T cell receptor beta chains were read from a single sample in a study of cytomegalovirus exposure and HLA in healthy donors. Measured with immunoSEQ multiplex PCR; TCRdb has only the in-frame clones, and not every one. Here the sample spans 150,000 to 200,000 clones, around three quarters being singletons. Sequenced: PBMCs. Receptor source: a middle-aged man in good health and CMV-seropositive. The CDR3 runs from the conserved cysteine through the conserved F or W. The D gene is left open where the match is weak. The size of a clone is reported for some rows only, either as once, few or many, or as a class for expanded clones.

DNA: TGTGCCAGCAGCCAAACGGAACTAGTTAGTGGTGCGCAGTATTTT
CDR3: CASSQTELVSGAQYF
D: NA
J: TRBJ2-3
size: few
V: TRBV11-2

DNA: TGTGCCAGCAGTCGTGCCCGGGAGACCCAGTACTTC
CDR3: CASSRARETQYF
D: NA
J: TRBJ2-5
size: NA
V: TRBV7-2

DNA: TGTGCCAGCAGCCATAGGAGGGGACTAGCGGGGGGCACAGATACGCAGTATTTT
CDR3: CASSHRRGLAGGTDTQYF
D: TRBD2
J: TRBJ2-3
size: NA
V: TRBV7-9

DNA: TGTGCCAGCAGTCCCCGACAGGGGGCTTTGAACACTGAAGCTTTCTTT
CDR3: CASSPRQGALNTEAFF
D: TRBD1
J: TRBJ1-1
size: once
V: TRBV27

DNA: TGTGCCAGCAGCCCAGCCAGGACAGGGGACTATGGCTACACCTTC
CDR3: CASSPARTGDYGYTF
D: TRBD1
J: TRBJ1-2
size: NA
V: TRBV11-2

DNA: TGTGCCTGGAGTGTCTTAGTAGGACAGCATAGCAATCAGCCCCAGCATTTT
CDR3: CAWSVLVGQHSNQPQHF
D: NA
J: TRBJ1-5
size: NA
V: TRBV30

DNA: TGTGCCAGCAGCCCACGGGCAGGGAGGAATGAAAAACTGTTTTTT
CDR3: CASSPRAGRNEKLFF
D: NA
J: TRBJ1-4
size: NA
V: TRBV7-9

DNA: TGTGCCAGCAGCGTAGGCCCCAGCACTGAAGCTTTCTTT
CDR3: CASSVGPSTEAFF
D: NA
J: TRBJ1-1
size: NA
V: TRBV9

DNA: TGTGCCAGAAGCTTACTTAACTATGGCTACACCTTC
CDR3: CARSLLNYGYTF
D: NA
J: TRBJ1-2
size: NA
V: TRBV5-3

DNA: TGTGCCAGCAAAGCCACACGGGGGATACCCGGGGAGCTGTTTTTT
CDR3: CASKATRGIPGELFF
D: NA
J: TRBJ2-2
size: few
V: TRBV5-6

DNA: TGTGCCAGCGGAGCGGGGACTAGCACAGATACGCAGTATTTT
CDR3: CASGAGTSTDTQYF
D: TRBD2
J: TRBJ2-3
size: NA
V: TRBV9

DNA: TGTGCCAGCAGCCAAGATAGCCTGTCAGCTTTCTTT
CDR3: CASSQDSLSAFF
D: NA
J: TRBJ1-1
size: NA
V: TRBV14

DNA: TGTGCCAGCAGTTTTGTTGGGGAGGTTTACTATGGCTACACCTTC
CDR3: CASSFVGEVYYGYTF
D: NA
J: TRBJ1-2
size: NA
V: TRBV28

DNA: TGCAGCTATGGAGGGGATTCCTACGAGCAGTACTTC
CDR3: CSYGGDSYEQYF
D: NA
J: TRBJ2-7
size: NA
V: TRBV29-1

DNA: TGTGCCTGTTCAGCCGGGACAGCTAACACTGAAGCTTTCTTT
CDR3: CACSAGTANTEAFF
D: TRBD1
J: TRBJ1-1
size: few
V: TRBV6-6

DNA: TGTGCCAGCAGCCCATCAGGGGGTCCTGAAGCTTTCTTT
CDR3: CASSPSGGPEAFF
D: TRBD1
J: TRBJ1-1
size: once
V: TRBV7-6

DNA: TGTGCCAGCAGCTTGGCCCCGGACAGTCCCTATGGCTACACCTTC
CDR3: CASSLAPDSPYGYTF
D: NA
J: TRBJ1-2
size: NA
V: TRBV5-5

DNA: TGTGCCAGCAGCGGTTCCTATAGCACAGATACGCAGTATTTT
CDR3: CASSGSYSTDTQYF
D: NA
J: TRBJ2-3
size: NA
V: TRBV7-8

DNA: TGCAGCGGGGAATCGGGGACTGAAGCTTTCTTT
CDR3: CSGESGTEAFF
D: NA
J: TRBJ1-1
size: NA
V: TRBV29-1

DNA: TGTGCCATCAGTGAGTCGTGGGAGAACTATGGCTACACCTTC
CDR3: CAISESWENYGYTF
D: NA
J: TRBJ1-2
size: NA
V: TRBV10-3

DNA: TGTGCCAGCAGTTACCCCCACGCTGGACTAGGGTATGGCTACACCTTC
CDR3: CASSYPHAGLGYGYTF
D: NA
J: TRBJ1-2
size: once
V: TRBV6-5

DNA: TGTGCCAGCAGTCCCCCCCGGACAGCAAAATCTGGAAACACCATATATTTT
CDR3: CASSPPRTAKSGNTIYF
D: NA
J: TRBJ1-3
size: NA
V: TRBV9

DNA: TGCGCCAGCAGCACCGACAGGGTCAATGGCTACACCTTC
CDR3: CASSTDRVNGYTF
D: TRBD1
J: TRBJ1-2
size: NA
V: TRBV5-1

DNA: TGTGCCAGCAGGACCTCGACAGGGGGCGATGGCTACACCTTC
CDR3: CASRTSTGGDGYTF
D: TRBD1
J: TRBJ1-2
size: NA
V: TRBV2

DNA: TGTGCCAGCAGCTTAGGCCTAGCGGGGGTTGAGACCGGGGAGCTGTTTTTT
CDR3: CASSLGLAGVETGELFF
D: TRBD2
J: TRBJ2-2
size: once
V: TRBV11-2

DNA: TGCGCCAGCAGCTTGGGGGCCCAGGGGGCTGGAAACACCATATATTTT
CDR3: CASSLGAQGAGNTIYF
D: TRBD1
J: TRBJ1-3
size: NA
V: TRBV5-1

DNA: TGTGCCACCAGCAGAGATAGGGGCGTCAGCACTGAAGCTTTCTTT
CDR3: CATSRDRGVSTEAFF
D: NA
J: TRBJ1-1
size: NA
V: TRBV15

DNA: TGTGCCAGTAGTCCTGCTCGGGCGCCGGGGGAGACCCAGTACTTC
CDR3: CASSPARAPGETQYF
D: NA
J: TRBJ2-5
size: NA
V: TRBV19

DNA: TGTGCCAGCAGCTTGGCCAGGGGGCTCAGTGAAGCTTTCTTT
CDR3: CASSLARGLSEAFF
D: TRBD1
J: TRBJ1-1
size: NA
V: TRBV11-1

DNA: TGTGCCAGCAGCGCGAACTTCCCGAACACTGAAGCTTTCTTT
CDR3: CASSANFPNTEAFF
D: NA
J: TRBJ1-1
size: few
V: TRBV2

DNA: TGTGCCAGCAGATTCGGACTAGGGCCCTACAATGAGCAGTTCTTC
CDR3: CASRFGLGPYNEQFF
D: TRBD2
J: TRBJ2-1
size: NA
V: TRBV7-2

DNA: TGTGCCAGCAGCCCGTCCCTTCCGGACAACCCTTTGGCCTACGAGCAGTACTTC
CDR3: CASSPSLPDNPLAYEQYF
D: NA
J: TRBJ2-7
size: NA
V: TRBV5-6

DNA: TGTGCCAGCAGCCCGACAGGGGACTATGGCTACACCTTC
CDR3: CASSPTGDYGYTF
D: TRBD1
J: TRBJ1-2
size: few
V: TRBV5-6

DNA: TGTGCCAGCAGCCTCGGGACAGGGATGAACACTGAAGCTTTCTTT
CDR3: CASSLGTGMNTEAFF
D: TRBD1
J: TRBJ1-1
size: NA
V: TRBV9

DNA: TGTGCCAGCAGCTTAACGGGAGGGGGTGACACTGAAGCTTTCTTT
CDR3: CASSLTGGGDTEAFF
D: NA
J: TRBJ1-1
size: once
V: TRBV7-3

DNA: TGTGCCATCAGGGTAAAGGAGGGCGGGAGAATCACTGAAGCTTTCTTT
CDR3: CAIRVKEGGRITEAFF
D: NA
J: TRBJ1-1
size: NA
V: TRBV10-3

DNA: TGTGCCAGCAGTGACCCGACAGGGGAGGGGAGCGAGCAGTACTTC
CDR3: CASSDPTGEGSEQYF
D: NA
J: TRBJ2-7
size: NA
V: TRBV25-1

DNA: TGCGCCAGCAGCTCGGGACAGGGAAGAAGGGAAAAACTGTTTTTT
CDR3: CASSSGQGRREKLFF
D: TRBD1
J: TRBJ1-4
size: NA
V: TRBV5-1

DNA: TGTGCCAGCAGCTTGGAAGGGGGCATGACCTACGAGCAGTACTTC
CDR3: CASSLEGGMTYEQYF
D: TRBD1
J: TRBJ2-7
size: NA
V: TRBV5-4

DNA: TGTGCCAGCGATCCGGGGACGGGGGGAAGGACTGAAGCTTTCTTT
CDR3: CASDPGTGGRTEAFF
D: NA
J: TRBJ1-1
size: NA
V: TRBV6-1

DNA: TGTGCCAGCAGATGGACAGGGACAAACACCGGGGAGCTGTTTTTT
CDR3: CASRWTGTNTGELFF
D: TRBD1
J: TRBJ2-2
size: NA
V: TRBV7-2

DNA: TGTGCCAGCAGCTCTTGGACAGGGGGGTTGTATGGCTACACCTTC
CDR3: CASSSWTGGLYGYTF
D: TRBD1
J: TRBJ1-2
size: NA
V: TRBV5-6

DNA: TGTGCCAGCAGCCCAACGGGGGGGAGGACCTACGAGCAGTACTTC
CDR3: CASSPTGGRTYEQYF
D: TRBD2
J: TRBJ2-7
size: NA
V: TRBV27

DNA: TGTGCTAGTGGTACCGGACAGGGGGACTATGGCTACACCTTC
CDR3: CASGTGQGDYGYTF
D: TRBD1
J: TRBJ1-2
size: few
V: TRBV12-5

DNA: TGTGCCAGCAGCTTGGAGGGGCGAGATACGCAGTATTTT
CDR3: CASSLEGRDTQYF
D: NA
J: TRBJ2-3
size: NA
V: TRBV7-8

DNA: TGTGCCAGCAGCTTAGCGGGACAGGGAGATACGCAGTATTTT
CDR3: CASSLAGQGDTQYF
D: TRBD1
J: TRBJ2-3
size: NA
V: TRBV7-2

DNA: TGTGCCAGCAGCGTGAGTGAGGGGGTCTACGAGCAGTACTTC
CDR3: CASSVSEGVYEQYF
D: NA
J: TRBJ2-7
size: NA
V: TRBV9

DNA: TGTGCCAGCAGCCAATGGGACTACCCCTGGAATGAGCAGTTCTTC
CDR3: CASSQWDYPWNEQFF
D: TRBD2
J: TRBJ2-1
size: NA
V: TRBV5-6

DNA: TGTGCCAGCAGCGAGGGCGGGGCACAAGAGACCCAGTACTTC
CDR3: CASSEGGAQETQYF
D: NA
J: TRBJ2-5
size: NA
V: TRBV7-9

DNA: TGTGCCAGCAGCCCCCATACAGATACGCAGTATTTT
CDR3: CASSPHTDTQYF
D: NA
J: TRBJ2-3
size: NA
V: TRBV7-8

DNA: TGCGCCAGCAGCTTGACGGGCTCCTACGAGCAGTACTTC
CDR3: CASSLTGSYEQYF
D: NA
J: TRBJ2-7
size: NA
V: TRBV5-1

DNA: TGTGCCACCCAAAGGGCAGGGGGTGGAAACACCATATATTTT
CDR3: CATQRAGGGNTIYF
D: TRBD1
J: TRBJ1-3
size: NA
V: TRBV19

DNA: TGTGCCAGCAGCGTAGCCAACAGGGTAGGCGAGCAGTACTTC
CDR3: CASSVANRVGEQYF
D: NA
J: TRBJ2-7
size: once
V: TRBV9

DNA: TGTGCCAGCAGCGCTTTCCTGGGGGGACAGGGTTCGAATTCTGGAAACACCATATATTTT
CDR3: CASSAFLGGQGSNSGNTIYF
D: TRBD1
J: TRBJ1-3
size: NA
V: TRBV9

DNA: TGCAGCGCCTGGGAGAATGAAGCTTTCTTT
CDR3: CSAWENEAFF
D: NA
J: TRBJ1-1
size: NA
V: TRBV29-1

DNA: TGTGCCAGCAGCCCCCCTAGCGGGGGGGTGGATACGCAGTATTTT
CDR3: CASSPPSGGVDTQYF
D: TRBD2
J: TRBJ2-3
size: NA
V: TRBV7-8

DNA: TGTGCCTGGAGTCCCGGAGGGCGGGAGGCAGATACGCAGTATTTT
CDR3: CAWSPGGREADTQYF
D: TRBD2
J: TRBJ2-3
size: NA
V: TRBV30